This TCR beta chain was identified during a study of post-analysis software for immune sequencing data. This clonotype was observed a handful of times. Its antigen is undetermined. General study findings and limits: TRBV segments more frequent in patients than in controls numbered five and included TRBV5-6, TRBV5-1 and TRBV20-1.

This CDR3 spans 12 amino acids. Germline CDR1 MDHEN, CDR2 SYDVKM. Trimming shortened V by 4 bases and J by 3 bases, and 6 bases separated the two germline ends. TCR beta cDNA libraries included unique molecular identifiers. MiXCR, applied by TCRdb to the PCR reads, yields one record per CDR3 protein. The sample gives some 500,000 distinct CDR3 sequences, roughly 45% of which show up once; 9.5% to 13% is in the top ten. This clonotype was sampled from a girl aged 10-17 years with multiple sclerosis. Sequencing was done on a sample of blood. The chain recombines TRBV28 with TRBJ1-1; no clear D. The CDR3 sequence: CASSSGYTEAFF. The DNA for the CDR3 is TGTGCCAGCAGTTCTGGGTACACTGAAGCTTTCTTT.